The T cell receptor beta chain described here comes from a study of T cell repertoires in cytomegalovirus infection. Whole-study findings and limits: Ex vivo, HLA-C-restricted CMV-specific TCR beta clonotypes prevailed over the rest of the response.

The table lists this clonotype with a count of one. Its antigen is unknown. One entry per CDR3 protein results from TCRdb running MiXCR on the reads. Of about 110,000 distinct CDR3 sequences listed, around 28% are singletons. V was cut by 1 base and J by 5 bases, with 14 bases left in between. The CDR3 length is 14 residues. CDR1 is DFQATT and CDR2 is SNEGSKA in the germline V gene (reference sequence). The sequence came from a human donor in good health (CMV status not recorded). Some clones in this sample may be carry-over from other donors' samples. J is TRBJ1-1 and V is TRBV20-1; D is perhaps TRBD1 (5 bases). The sample in question was CD8+ T cells from cultured PBMCs, obtained from culture after CMV antigen stimulation. The CDR3 reads CSARGAGDGTEAFF. CDR3 DNA sequence: TGCAGTGCTAGAGGGGCGGGGGACGGGACTGAAGCTTTCTTT.